These T cell receptor beta chains were read from a single sample in a study of T cell repertoires in cytomegalovirus infection. No antigen has been identified for these receptors. MiXCR, run by TCRdb on the reads, gives a single entry per CDR3 protein. This repertoire shows around 300,000 distinct CDR3 sequences, about 25% found once; its top ten account for about an eighth. The sample here was cultured PBMCs, taken from culture after CMV antigen stimulation. The receptor source for this set is a human donor in good health (CMV status not recorded). Some clones in this sample may be carry-over from other donors' samples. Each CDR3 is given with its conserved first and last residue. The order of the fields is V gene, J gene, clone size, D gene, CDR3 protein, CDR3 DNA. D genes are given only for firm matches. Rows give clone size only sometimes, using once, few, many, or a class for an expanded clone.

TRBV11-2	TRBJ2-5	few	.	CASSFQGPQETQYF	TGTGCCAGCAGCTTCCAGGGGCCGCAAGAGACCCAGTACTTC
TRBV19	TRBJ2-7	few	TRBD2	CASSTLAGGTREQYF	TGTGCCAGTAGTACCCTGGCGGGAGGGACGAGGGAGCAGTACTTC
TRBV12-3/TRBV12-4	TRBJ1-1	many	.	CASSPRGAAREAFF	TGTGCCAGCAGTCCTAGGGGGGCAGCCCGTGAAGCTTTCTTT
TRBV19	TRBJ2-7	.	.	CASSIDHLRDRYEQYF	TGTGCCAGTAGTATAGATCACCTCCGGGACCGCTACGAGCAGTACTTC
TRBV7-2	TRBJ2-5	.	.	CASSLMAQETQYF	TGTGCCAGCAGCTTAATGGCACAAGAGACCCAGTACTTC
TRBV6-5	TRBJ1-2	few	.	CASRLPDSYYGYTF	TGTGCCAGCAGATTACCCGACAGTTACTATGGCTACACCTTC
TRBV7-2	TRBJ1-4	many	.	CASSLGPGNEKLFF	TGTGCCAGCAGCTTAGGGCCCGGGAATGAAAAACTGTTTTTT
TRBV7-2	TRBJ1-1	many	.	CASSPTGPGLHNTEAFF	TGTGCCAGCAGCCCCACTGGACCCGGGCTACATAACACTGAAGCTTTCTTT
TRBV7-3	TRBJ2-3	medium-sized	.	CASALNFQTTDTQYF	TGTGCCAGCGCTCTAAACTTTCAAACCACAGATACGCAGTATTTT
TRBV6-1	TRBJ1-4	.	.	CASTQFDAREKLFF	TGTGCCAGCACCCAATTCGATGCCCGTGAAAAACTGTTTTTT
TRBV4-1	TRBJ2-1	.	.	CASSQYAGLYNEQFF	TGCGCCAGCAGCCAATACGCGGGCCTCTACAATGAGCAGTTCTTC
TRBV27	TRBJ1-2	.	TRBD1	CASSPLGQGRRGYTF	TGTGCCAGCAGTCCCCTGGGACAGGGGAGGCGAGGCTACACCTTC
TRBV7-2	TRBJ2-3	many	TRBD2	CASSLIRASGSDTQYF	TGTGCCAGCAGCTTAATTCGAGCTAGCGGGAGCGATACGCAGTATTTT
TRBV29-1	TRBJ1-2	.	.	CSVGDGPGGAYGYTF	TGCAGCGTTGGTGACGGACCGGGGGGCGCCTATGGCTACACCTTC
TRBV18	TRBJ2-5	.	.	CASSDGRGETQYF	TGTGCCAGCTCGGACGGGCGGGGAGAGACCCAGTACTTC
TRBV3-1	TRBJ2-1	few	TRBD2	CASSQEGLAGEHEQFF	TGTGCCAGCAGCCAAGAGGGACTAGCGGGAGAACATGAGCAGTTCTTC
TRBV7-2	TRBJ2-3	.	TRBD1	CASSSRDRFMDF	TGTGCCAGCAGCTCCCGGGACAGGTTCATGGATTTT
TRBV12-3/TRBV12-4	TRBJ1-2	many	.	CASSRGRTEYGYTF	TGTGCCAGCAGCCGCGGAAGGACGGAGTATGGCTACACCTTC
TRBV19	TRBJ2-2	.	.	CATNRAANTGELFF	TGTGCCACTAATCGGGCAGCGAACACCGGGGAGCTGTTTTTT
TRBV30	TRBJ2-1	.	TRBD2	CAWSVAGGGSYNEQFF	TGTGCCTGGAGTGTAGCGGGAGGAGGTTCCTACAATGAGCAGTTCTTC
TRBV9	TRBJ1-3	few	TRBD1	CASSLRGQVSGNTIYF	TGTGCCAGCAGCTTACGGGGACAGGTATCTGGAAACACCATATATTTT
TRBV11-3	TRBJ2-3	many	.	CASSPSPGRTQYF	TGTGCCAGCAGCCCTTCCCCAGGGCGTACGCAGTATTTT
TRBV7-2	TRBJ1-5	few	.	CASSLVRSGLNQPQHF	TGTGCCAGCAGCTTAGTGCGTTCGGGACTTAATCAGCCCCAGCATTTT
TRBV20-1	TRBJ1-2	few	TRBD1	CSARPPGTALGYGYTF	TGCAGTGCTAGACCCCCAGGGACAGCCTTAGGTTATGGCTACACCTTC
TRBV7-2	TRBJ1-4	many	TRBD1	CASSLARRQGASTNEKLFF	TGTGCCAGCAGCTTAGCGCGGAGACAGGGGGCATCAACTAATGAAAAACTGTTTTTT
TRBV10-3	TRBJ1-1	.	TRBD1	CAISAQGDTEAFF	TGTGCCATCAGTGCACAGGGGGACACTGAAGCTTTCTTT
TRBV5-1	TRBJ1-1	.	.	CASSPQAVNTEAFF	TGCGCCAGCAGTCCGCAGGCAGTGAACACTGAAGCTTTCTTT
TRBV7-9	TRBJ1-6	few	.	CASSTYNSPLHF	TGTGCCAGCAGCACCTATAATTCACCCCTCCACTTT
TRBV19	TRBJ1-1	.	.	CASLPYARTEAFF	TGTGCCAGTCTTCCCTACGCCCGCACTGAAGCTTTCTTT
TRBV6-1	TRBJ1-5	.	.	CASSRTRTGQPQHF	TGTGCCAGCAGTCGGACCCGGACGGGTCAGCCCCAGCATTTT